This TCR beta chain was sequenced for a study of shared clonotypes between healthy human individuals. Execution of the assay was at deep level. Sequenced by immunoSEQ multiplex PCR; TCRdb stores in-frame clones only, minus some. The sample holds around 1.9 million clones, 93% seen once. Between the trimmed V and J ends, which lost 10 bases and 5 bases, there was a span of 20 bases. The CDR3 is 14 residues long. Germline assignment: CDR1 MDHEN and CDR2 SYDVKM. CD45RO-negative, CCR7-selected cells formed the naive CD8 fraction, which excluded terminally differentiated effector memory CD45RA+ cells. The clonotype originates from a man younger than 35 in good health. Some clones in this sample may be carry-over from other donors' samples. The J gene is TRBJ2-5, the V gene TRBV28, with D possibly called TRBD1 or TRBD2 (5 bases each). The material sequenced was naive CD8+ T cells from PBMCs. The CDR3 sequence: CATVGPLIVETQYF. The DNA of the CDR3 is TGTGCCACCGTGGGACCTTTGATAGTGGAGACCCAGTACTTC.